Listed below are T cell receptor beta chains from one sample, sequenced in a study of Graves' ophthalmopathy and Graves' hyperthyroidism. TCRdb reanalysed the multiplex PCR reads using MiXCR and keeps one entry per CDR3 protein. This sample has under 250,000 distinct CDR3 sequences; under 25% occur once, and the top ten carry under 55%. Sequences were obtained from peripheral blood. These receptors came from a woman between 50 and 59 years old with Graves' ophthalmopathy. Both conserved end residues are part of each CDR3. Fields, in order: D gene, V gene, J gene, clone size, CDR3 DNA, CDR3 protein. A D gene is named only where the DNA matches it firmly. A row's size may be missing; if present it is once, few, many or a size class.

NA	TRBV7-2	TRBJ1-2	many	TGTGCCAGCAGCTTATTTACGGGGAGGGGGGGCTATGGCTACACCTTC	CASSLFTGRGGYGYTF
NA	TRBV19	TRBJ2-7	many	TGTGCCAGTAGTATGGGGGGAGATCCCTCCGAGCAGTACTTC	CASSMGGDPSEQYF
TRBD2	TRBV5-1	TRBJ2-7	many	TGCGCCAGCAGCTTCGGGGGGAAAAGATCCTACGAGCAGTACTTC	CASSFGGKRSYEQYF
NA	TRBV19	TRBJ2-7	NA	TGTGCCAGTGCCGGGACATCCTCCTACGAGCAGTACTTC	CASAGTSSYEQYF
NA	TRBV2	TRBJ2-2	many	TGTGCCAGCAGTGTGTCTCGCCCGAACACCGGGGAGCTGTTTTTT	CASSVSRPNTGELFF
TRBD1	TRBV6-1	TRBJ1-3	NA	TGTGCCAGCAGCGAGCGGAGGAGCAGGGGGCAACGTGGAAACACCATATATTTT	CASSERRSRGQRGNTIYF
TRBD2	TRBV5-4	TRBJ2-6	many	TGTGCCAGCAGCTTGGAGTGGGGACTAGCGGGAGCTGGGGCCAACGTCCTGACTTTC	CASSLEWGLAGAGANVLTF
NA	TRBV13	TRBJ2-7	many	TGTGCCAGCAGCTTTGAGGGTCGGGCGCGAGAGCAGTACTTC	CASSFEGRAREQYF
TRBD1	TRBV20-1	TRBJ2-5	many	TGCAGTGCTAGAGACGGGACAGGGGTGAGAGAGACCCAGTACTTC	CSARDGTGVRETQYF
TRBD2	TRBV2	TRBJ2-7	NA	TGTGCCAGCAGTAGGACTAGCTCCGAGCAGTACTTC	CASSRTSSEQYF
NA	TRBV18	TRBJ2-5	NA	TGTGCCAGCTCACCTTATGACGGGATAGAGACCCAGTACTTC	CASSPYDGIETQYF
TRBD2	TRBV4-2	TRBJ2-7	many	TGTGCCAGCAGCCAAGATCGGGGGGGGCTCTCCTACGAGCAGTACTTC	CASSQDRGGLSYEQYF
TRBD1	TRBV28	TRBJ2-7	many	TGTGCCAGCAGTTCACCCCCTGCGACAGGGACCTACGAGCAGTACTTC	CASSSPPATGTYEQYF
TRBD1	TRBV5-1	TRBJ1-6	NA	TGCGCCAGCAGCTCTCACGGACAGGGAAATAATTCACCCCTCCACTTT	CASSSHGQGNNSPLHF
NA	TRBV12-3/TRBV12-4	TRBJ2-7	many	TGTGCCAGCAGTCCACACCAGGAGTCCTACGAGCAGTACTTC	CASSPHQESYEQYF
TRBD2	TRBV11-2	TRBJ2-5	many	TGTGCCAGCGAGGGACTAGCGGGTGGGGAGACCCAGTACTTC	CASEGLAGGETQYF
NA	TRBV7-2	TRBJ1-1	many	TGTGCCAGCAGCCTACAGGGCTTTGAAGCTTTCTTT	CASSLQGFEAFF
NA	TRBV12-3/TRBV12-4	TRBJ1-5	many	TGTGCCAGCAGTTTAGCGCATAAGGGCCAGCCCCAGCATTTT	CASSLAHKGQPQHF
NA	TRBV3-1	TRBJ2-5	many	TGTGCCAGCAGCCGACGGAGGGCCCTAGAGACCCAGTACTTC	CASSRRRALETQYF
NA	TRBV12-3/TRBV12-4	TRBJ1-2	many	TGTGCCAGCAGCCCATACTCCTATGGCTACACCTTC	CASSPYSYGYTF
TRBD1	TRBV7-4	TRBJ1-1	few	TGTGCCAGCAGCCAATACAGGGGGACTGAAGCTTTCTTT	CASSQYRGTEAFF
NA	TRBV12-3/TRBV12-4	TRBJ2-5	few	TGTGCCAGCAGTTTAGCGCGCGGTGGGGTTGGGGAGACCCAGTACTTC	CASSLARGGVGETQYF
TRBD2	TRBV20-1	TRBJ2-3	many	TGCAGTGCTATGCCCCTCGCGGGAGGGCCTGATACGCAGTATTTT	CSAMPLAGGPDTQYF
NA	TRBV2	TRBJ2-4	many	TGTGCCAGCAGTGACATTAGCAGGGCGGCCAAAAACATTCAGTACTTC	CASSDISRAAKNIQYF
NA	TRBV2	TRBJ1-2	few	TGTGCCAGCAGTGAAGAAATAACAGGGCATGGCTACACCTTC	CASSEEITGHGYTF
TRBD2	TRBV11-2	TRBJ2-1	many	TGTGCCAGCAGCCTCAGACTAGCGGGAGAGGTTGAGCAGTTCTTC	CASSLRLAGEVEQFF
NA	TRBV13	TRBJ2-5	NA	TGTGCCAGCAGCCCTAGGGACGGTGCTTGGGAGACCCAGTACTTC	CASSPRDGAWETQYF
TRBD2	TRBV12-3/TRBV12-4	TRBJ2-7	many	TGTGCCAGCAGTTTTCAGACTAGCACAATGGGCGAGCAGTACTTC	CASSFQTSTMGEQYF
TRBD2	TRBV19	TRBJ2-2	NA	TGTGCCAGTACCTCTATAACCTGGGGGGGTGCGAACACCGGGGAGCTGTTTTTT	CASTSITWGGANTGELFF
TRBD1	TRBV6-2/TRBV6-3	TRBJ1-2	few	TGTGCCAACAGTTCTCACCGGACAGGGGATACTAACTATGGCCACACCTTC	CANSSHRTGDTNYGHTF
TRBD1	TRBV6-2/TRBV6-3	TRBJ1-5	many	TGTGCCAGCAGTTACCGCGGGACAGGGATTGTTGAGCCCCAGCATTTT	CASSYRGTGIVEPQHF
NA	TRBV27	TRBJ1-1	many	TGTGCCAGCAGCTTACAGGAGGACACTGAAGCTTTCTTT	CASSLQEDTEAFF
NA	TRBV9	TRBJ2-7	many	TGTGCCAGCAGCGTACACCCCGAGGGGGCCTACGAGCAGTACTTC	CASSVHPEGAYEQYF
NA	TRBV2	TRBJ2-5	many	TGTGCCAGCAGTGATTTATCCCGCGGGGAGACCCAGTACTTC	CASSDLSRGETQYF
NA	TRBV28	TRBJ1-2	many	TGTGCCAGCAGTTCACCGGGACATAATCGCGGCTACACCTTC	CASSSPGHNRGYTF
TRBD2	TRBV20-1	TRBJ2-2	many	TGCAGTGCTAGAAGACTAGCGGGAGACACCGGGGAGCTGTTTTTT	CSARRLAGDTGELFF
TRBD2	TRBV27	TRBJ2-7	many	TGTGCCAGCAGTTGGCGGGGGTTCAACGAGCAGTACTTC	CASSWRGFNEQYF
NA	TRBV5-1	TRBJ2-7	many	TGCGCCAGCAGCTTGCTAGCCGAGCAGTACTTC	CASSLLAEQYF
NA	TRBV6-2/TRBV6-3	TRBJ1-1	NA	TGTGCCAGCAGTCTCCGGGACACGAAGGAAGCTTTCTTT	CASSLRDTKEAFF
NA	TRBV27	TRBJ1-1	many	TGTGCCAGCAGCCGGTCTCGACAGGAAGCTTTCTTT	CASSRSRQEAFF
NA	TRBV20-1	TRBJ2-2	NA	TGCAGTGCCCCTGTGTCGGGAGATAACGGGGAGCTGTTTTTT	CSAPVSGDNGELFF
NA	TRBV28	TRBJ1-3	many	TGTGCCAGCAGTTTATCTGGGGCGCGTGGAAACACCATATATTTT	CASSLSGARGNTIYF
TRBD1	TRBV6-2/TRBV6-3	TRBJ1-2	NA	TGTGCCAGCAGTTCACTCTACCGTCCCAGTCCGGGACAGCTATATGGCTACACCTTC	CASSSLYRPSPGQLYGYTF
NA	TRBV30	TRBJ1-1	many	TGTGCCTGGCGAGTAGCTATGAACACTGAAGCTTTCTTT	CAWRVAMNTEAFF